A single sample gave rise to the 7 T cell receptor beta chains below, sequenced in a study of PD-1 blockade in classical Hodgkin lymphoma. Relapse was seen in all patients after autologous stem cell transplantation, and brentuximab vedotin exposure was variable. The repertoire was sequenced with immunoSEQ multiplex PCR; TCRdb's copy has only in-frame clones and lacks some. The repertoire holds about 22,000 clones, around 70% seen once, with roughly 3.3% in the top ten. The sample was peripheral blood mononuclear cells (PBMCs), taken at baseline. The receptor set was obtained from a human donor with classical Hodgkin lymphoma.

J is TRBJ2-3 and V is TRBV28; the D is unclear. Trimming removed 1 base from V and 3 bases from J, with 8 bases in between. This CDR3 is 14 amino acids long. Germline lookup yields CDR1 MDHEN and CDR2 SYDVKM. CDR3 region: CASSLLGFTDTQYF. The CDR3 bases are TGTGCCAGCAGTTTATTGGGGTTTACAGATACGCAGTATTTT.

The rearrangement links TRBV7-2 to TRBJ1-4; 9 nucleotides line up with TRBD1. Germline trimming cut 2 bases from V and 8 bases from J; bases unmatched to any gene: 6. From germline, CDR1 is SGHTA and CDR2 FQGNSA. The CDR3 has 15 amino acids. The CDR3 sequence: CASSLTGGDLEKLFF. The CDR3 region has the DNA TGTGCCAGCAGCTTAACAGGGGGCGATTTAGAAAAACTGTTTTTT.

The genes are TRBV7-2 and TRBJ2-3; TRBD2 might be the D (7 bases). Germline V CDR1 and CDR2: SGHTA, FQGNSA. CDR3 length: 18 amino acids. V shed 6 bases and J shed 6 bases, with 28 bases lying between them. CDR3 in amino acids: CASRRGGGGSTPTDTQYF. Written as DNA, the CDR3 is TGTGCCAGCAGAAGAGGGGGAGGGGGTTCCACCCCAACGGATACGCAGTATTTT.

This clone was seen a single time. The V call is TRBV2, the J call TRBJ2-1; D uncertain. V was shortened by 3 bases and J by 4 bases, with 7 bases between the two germline ends. Germline lookup yields CDR1 SNHLY and CDR2 FYNNEI. The CDR3 runs 13 residues. In DNA form, the CDR3 reads TGTGCCAGCAGTGACGCTCGATACAATGAGCAGTTCTTC. This codes for CASSDARYNEQFF.

The rearrangement uses TRBV7-9 and TRBJ2-3; D unclear. Per germline, CDR1 SEHNR and CDR2 FQNEAQ (reference sequence). There are 14 residues in the CDR3. Trimming cost V 1 base and J 2 bases, with 7 bases left between them. CDR3 nucleotides: TGTGCCAGCAGCTTAGAGTCTTCCACAGATACGCAGTATTTT. Protein product: CASSLESSTDTQYF. Based on the CDR3 plus reference TRBV7-9 and TRBJ2-3, the full variable domain is DTGVSQNPRHKITKRGQNVTFRCDPISEHNRLYWYRQTLGQGPEFLTYFQNEAQLEKSRLLSDRFSAERPKGSFSTLEIQRTEQGDSAMYLCASSLESSTDTQYFGPGTRLTVL.

The rearrangement uses TRBV11-2 and TRBJ2-2, with D perhaps TRBD2 (6 bases). The CDR3 is 13 amino acids. Germline V gene data show CDR1 as SGHAT and CDR2 as FQNNGV. V shed 11 bases and J shed 2 bases, with 12 bases lying between them. This chain's CDR3 is CAGGTSNTGELFF. The CDR3, as DNA: TGTGCCGGCGGGACTTCCAACACCGGGGAGCTGTTTTTT.

This clone was seen just once. The J gene is TRBJ2-2, the V gene TRBV19, with 10 bases fitting TRBD1. This CDR3 has 17 residues. Trimming at V came to 3 bases and at J to 5 bases, leaving 9 bases not matched to a gene. Per germline, CDR1 LNHDA and CDR2 SQIVND (reference sequence). The CDR3 protein is CASSIMPWGQGTGELFF. Here the CDR3 DNA reads TGTGCCAGTAGTATTATGCCGTGGGGACAGGGGACCGGGGAGCTGTTTTTT.